Given below is one T cell receptor beta chain in context. The data stem from a study of T cell changes during pregnancy in multiple sclerosis. The protocol was immunoSEQ multiplex PCR, while the TCRdb copy is restricted to in-frame clones and leaves out a portion. Among about 23,000 clones listed, about 90% were seen once. Per germline, CDR1 ENHRY and CDR2 SYGVKD. V dropped 7 bases and J dropped 7; count of bases not matched to a gene: 11. This CDR3 contains 15 residues. The sequence was obtained from a female donor with multiple sclerosis, enrolled in a pregnancy study. The rearrangement joins TRBV10-3 to TRBJ2-2; 8 bases line up with TRBD2. This sample comprised CD8+ T cells from peripheral blood mononuclear cells, obtained after pregnancy. The CDR3 spells CAITEGGRRDGELFF. DNA for the CDR3: TGTGCCATCACCGAGGGCGGGAGGAGAGACGGGGAGCTGTTTTTT.